The 16 T cell receptor beta chains reported below all come from one sample, sequenced in a study of early T cells in non-severe SARS-CoV-2 infection. TCRdb fed the 5' RACE reads into MiXCR, producing one record per CDR3 protein. The sample has around 81,000 distinct CDR3 sequences; about 14% are singletons. The sample comprised whole blood. These TCRs come from an adult who was a healthcare worker with PCR-confirmed SARS-CoV-2 infection or an uninfected control (not recorded which).

The V and J genes are TRBV19 and TRBJ1-2; D unresolved. Deletions cut 4 bases from V and 1 base from J, with 10 bases between. The germline gives CDR1 LNHDA, CDR2 SQIVND (reference sequence). The CDR3 has 14 amino acids. The CDR3 reads CASSTQQDNYGYTF. DNA for the CDR3: TGTGCCAGTAGTACCCAGCAAGATAACTATGGCTACACCTTC.

This clonotype was detected only a few times. This chain uses TRBV5-1 with TRBJ2-1; 10 bases agree with TRBD1. The CDR3 is 15 amino acids. Germline V gene data show CDR1 as SGHRS and CDR2 as YFSETQ. Trimming at V came to 4 bases and at J to 1 base, leaving 2 bases not matched to a gene. The CDR3 DNA sequence: TGCGCCAGCAGCGCGGGACAGGGGTCCTACAATGAGCAGTTCTTC. This encodes CASSAGQGSYNEQFF.

This clonotype was observed a handful of times. The CDR3 DNA reads as TGTGCCAGCAGGGCGGTCACGGCAGGGTCCACAGATACGCAGTATTTT. Translating it yields CASRAVTAGSTDTQYF. The rearrangement links TRBV6-1 to TRBJ2-3; D possibly corresponds to TRBD1 (5 bases). Looked up from germline, CDR1 is MNHNS and CDR2 is SASEGT. Trimming took 6 bases from V and 2 from J, leaving 18 bases between them. The CDR3 runs to 16 residues.

This clonotype was seen at least ten times. The gene calls are TRBV29-1 and TRBJ1-4; D perhaps matches TRBD1 (6 bases). The V end was cut by 0 bases, the J end by 8 bases, with 13 bases between. The CDR3 has 14 residues. Germline loops: CDR1 SQVTM, CDR2 ANQGSEA. The CDR3 here is CSVEEAGAGEKLFF. As DNA, the CDR3 is TGCAGCGTTGAAGAAGCGGGGGCTGGGGAAAAACTGTTTTTT.

This clonotype was recorded a few times. The rearrangement links TRBV20-1 to TRBJ2-6; 10 nucleotides agree with TRBD1. V shed 3 bases, J shed 2 bases, and the junction held 7 bases outside the gene matches. Germline V gene sequence: CDR1 DFQATT, CDR2 SNEGSKA (reference sequence). The CDR3 has 17 residues. As DNA, the CDR3 is TGCAGTGCTAGCCTTGTGACAGGGGGCACTGGGGCCAACGTCCTGACTTTC. Protein sequence: CSASLVTGGTGANVLTF.

V and J are TRBV10-3 and TRBJ2-3; D is perhaps TRBD1 or TRBD2 (5 bases each). Germline V gene sequence: CDR1 ENHRY, CDR2 SYGVKD. Trimming removed 4 bases from V and 2 bases from J, with 13 bases in between. The CDR3 is 15 residues long. CDR3 DNA sequence: TGTGCCATCAGTGTGGGGGACCCGGACACAGATACGCAGTATTTT. Translating it yields CAISVGDPDTDTQYF.

This clonotype was observed at least ten times. The rearrangement links TRBV11-2 to TRBJ2-3; 8 bases are a match to TRBD2. Trimming at V came to 6 bases and at J to 7 bases, leaving 6 bases not matched to a gene. Germline V gene sequence: CDR1 SGHAT, CDR2 FQNNGV. The length of the CDR3 is 13 residues. CDR3 loop: CASRYRGGHTQYF. DNA for the CDR3: TGTGCCAGCAGATACCGGGGGGGCCATACGCAGTATTTT.

This clonotype was counted at least ten times. This chain joins TRBV5-1 and TRBJ2-1, with TRBD1 matching over 11 bases. Germline values: CDR1 SGHRS, CDR2 YFSETQ. CDR3 length equals 15 residues. Trimming took 4 bases from V and 7 from J; bases not matched to a gene: 7. The CDR3 DNA is TGCGCCAGCAGCCCCGGACAGGGGGCTAAAAATGAGCAGTTCTTC. Translated, it gives CASSPGQGAKNEQFF.

This clonotype came up a few times. J is TRBJ1-3 and V is TRBV12-3 or TRBV12-4; D gene unclear. Trimming removed 1 base at V and 0 bases at J, with 10 bases between. The CDR3 runs 16 residues. The CDR3 sequence: CASSLVAGSSGNTIYF. CDR3 DNA: TGTGCCAGCAGTTTAGTTGCCGGGTCCTCTGGAAACACCATATATTTT.

This sequence joins TRBV18 and TRBJ2-3; 8 nucleotides align to TRBD1. The CDR3 consists of 14 residues. The germline V gene has CDR1 KGHSH and CDR2 LQKENI. V trimming: 5 bases; J trimming: 3 bases; junction bases outside the gene matches: 4. For the CDR3, the DNA is TGTGCCAGCTCATCTAGACAGGGGACAGATACGCAGTATTTT. Its protein product is CASSSRQGTDTQYF.

The chain employs TRBV10-3 and TRBJ2-7; D may match TRBD1 or TRBD2 (5 bases each). The CDR3 is 14 amino acids. Trimming cost V 1 base and J 6 bases, with 13 bases left between them. Germline V gene lookup returns CDR1 ENHRY and CDR2 SYGVKD. CDR3 sequence reads: CAISEYAEGTEQYF. As DNA, the CDR3 is TGTGCCATCAGTGAGTACGCGGAAGGGACCGAGCAGTACTTC.

This chain connects TRBV29-1 to TRBJ1-2, with D maybe TRBD1 (5 bases). Germline V gene lookup returns CDR1 SQVTM and CDR2 ANQGSEA. The CDR3 length is 13 residues. V lost 3 bases, J lost 7 bases, and 15 bases lay in between. As DNA, the CDR3 is TGCAGCGTTGATAGGACAAATCGGATTGGCTACACCTTC. It specifies CSVDRTNRIGYTF.

This clonotype was seen only a few times. The genes are TRBV29-1 and TRBJ2-2; D unclear. The germline gives CDR1 SQVTM, CDR2 ANQGSEA. The CDR3 consists of 11 residues. The V and J ends lost 1 base and 6 bases respectively, with 3 bases between them. CDR3 in DNA: TGCAGCGTTGAAGCTCCCGGGGAGCTGTTTTTT. Translated, it gives CSVEAPGELFF.

The chain joins TRBV6-5 to TRBJ2-5, with TRBD2 matching 7 bases. J was trimmed by 3 bases and V by 8 bases; bases with no gene match: 6. Germline CDR1 is MNHEY and CDR2 is SVGAGI. This CDR3 is 13 amino acids long. CDR3: CASQRTRKETQYF. The CDR3 bases are TGTGCCAGCCAGCGGACTAGAAAAGAGACCCAGTACTTC.

V gene TRBV6-5 combines with J gene TRBJ2-5, with D possibly matching TRBD1 (6 bases). V shed 5 bases and J shed 0 bases, with 10 bases lying between them. This CDR3 contains 14 residues. Per the germline V gene, CDR1 is MNHEY and CDR2 is SVGAGI. CDR3 nucleotide sequence: TGTGCCAGCAGTCCACGGGACAACCAAGAGACCCAGTACTTC. It specifies CASSPRDNQETQYF.

This clonotype was seen a handful of times. The V and J genes are TRBV2 and TRBJ2-3; the match to TRBD2 covers 9 bases. Germline assignment: CDR1 SNHLY and CDR2 FYNNEI. Trimming took 8 bases from V and 0 from J; bases not matched to a gene: 12. The CDR3 loop spans 17 amino acids. In DNA, the CDR3 is TGTGCCAGCGACTACGGCGGGGGGGCTTCTAGCACAGATACGCAGTATTTT. This encodes CASDYGGGASSTDTQYF. The complete variable domain, with remaining parts taken from reference TRBV2 and TRBJ2-3, reads EPEVTQTPSHQVTQMGQEVILRCVPISNHLYFYWYRQILGQKVEFLVSFYNNEISEKSEIFDDQFSVERPDGSNFTLKIRSTKLEDSAMYFCASDYGGGASSTDTQYFGPGTRLTVL.